This paragraph covers one T cell receptor (beta chain) sequence. Study processing details: Estimated nucleated cell counts came from reference gene primer amplification. Clones were read by immunoSEQ multiplex PCR, and TCRdb kept only the in-frame ones, dropping some. V and J calls plus clone size are reproduced from that table; the DNA served to infer D and trimming. This sample has 200,000 to 250,000 clones, with roughly 90% found just once. The sample comes from a study of blood T cell repertoires in COVID-19. Background on the study: From the United States, Italy and Spain came samples of acute and convalescent COVID-19. PBMCs, B-cell-depleted T cells, or T cells were the source of the cDNA or gDNA that made up the material.

Sequenced: peripheral blood. The clonotype comes from a man between 35 and 55 years old with active or convalescent COVID-19.

The CDR3 loop reads CASSTGQGGDEQFF. The CDR3 DNA reads as TGCGCCAGCAGCACAGGACAGGGGGGCGATGAGCAGTTCTTC. The chain carries TRBV5-1 and TRBJ2-1, with 10 bases aligning to TRBD1. The CDR3 is 14 amino acids. Trimming cost V 4 bases and J 8 bases; bases outside gene matches: 6. In germline, CDR1 is SGHRS, CDR2 YFSETQ. The variable domain in full, with the rest retrieved from reference TRBV5-1 and TRBJ2-1, is KAGVTQTPRYLIKTRGQQVTLSCSPISGHRSVSWYQQTPGQGLQFLFEYFSETQRNKGNFPGRFSGRQFSNSRSEMNVSTLELGDSALYLCASSTGQGGDEQFFGPGTRLTVL.